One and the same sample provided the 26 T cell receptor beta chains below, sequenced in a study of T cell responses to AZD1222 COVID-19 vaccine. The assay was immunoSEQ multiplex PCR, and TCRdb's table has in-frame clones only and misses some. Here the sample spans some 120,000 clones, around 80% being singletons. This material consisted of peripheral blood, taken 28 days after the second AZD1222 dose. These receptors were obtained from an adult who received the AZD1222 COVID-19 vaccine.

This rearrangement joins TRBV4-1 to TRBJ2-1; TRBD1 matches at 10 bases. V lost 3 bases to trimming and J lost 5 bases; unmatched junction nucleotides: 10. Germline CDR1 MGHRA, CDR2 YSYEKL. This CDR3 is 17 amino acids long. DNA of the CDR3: TGCGCCAGCAGCCAGATAACCGGGACAGGGGTCAACAATGAGCAGTTCTTC. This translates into CASSQITGTGVNNEQFF.

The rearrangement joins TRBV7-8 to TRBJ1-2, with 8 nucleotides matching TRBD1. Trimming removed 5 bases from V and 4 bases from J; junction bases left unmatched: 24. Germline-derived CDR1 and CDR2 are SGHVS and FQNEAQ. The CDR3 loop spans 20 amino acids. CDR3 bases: TGTGCCAGCAGCCCAGAGGCCAGGGGGCGTCTTCCCCCGAAAAGCTATGGCTACACCTTC. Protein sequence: CASSPEARGRLPPKSYGYTF.

CDR3 loop: CASSRRGENEKLFF. CDR3 bases: TGTGCCAGCAGCCGGAGGGGGGAAAATGAAAAACTGTTTTTT. The rearrangement uses TRBV3-1 (or the pseudogene TRBV3-2) and TRBJ1-4, with D perhaps matching TRBD1 (6 bases). Germline V CDR1 and CDR2: LGHDT, YNNKEL (reference sequence). Trimming took 4 bases from V and 5 from J, leaving 11 bases between them. The CDR3 has 14 residues.

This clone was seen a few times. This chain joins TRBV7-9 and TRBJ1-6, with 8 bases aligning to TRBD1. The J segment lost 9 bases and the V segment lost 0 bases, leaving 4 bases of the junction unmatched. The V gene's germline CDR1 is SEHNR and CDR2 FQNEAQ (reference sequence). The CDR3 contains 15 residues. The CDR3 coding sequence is TGTGCCAGCAGCTTAGCGCAGGGGGCTGTTTCACCCCTCCACTTT. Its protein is CASSLAQGAVSPLHF. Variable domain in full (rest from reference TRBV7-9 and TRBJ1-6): DTGVSQNPRHKITKRGQNVTFRCDPISEHNRLYWYRQTLGQGPEFLTYFQNEAQLEKSRLLSDRFSAERPKGSFSTLEIQRTEQGDSAMYLCASSLAQGAVSPLHFGNGTRLTVT.

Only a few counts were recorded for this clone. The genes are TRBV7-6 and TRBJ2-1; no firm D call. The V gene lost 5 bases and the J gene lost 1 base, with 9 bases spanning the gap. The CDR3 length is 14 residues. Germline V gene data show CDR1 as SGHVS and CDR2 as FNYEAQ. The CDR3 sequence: CASSPRGSYNEQFF. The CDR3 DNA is TGTGCCAGCAGCCCCCGTGGGTCCTACAATGAGCAGTTCTTC. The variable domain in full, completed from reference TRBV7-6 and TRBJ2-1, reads GAGVSQSPRYKVTKRGQDVALRCDPISGHVSLYWYRQALGQGPEFLTYFNYEAQQDKSGLPNDRFSAERPEGSISTLTIQRTEQRDSAMYRCASSPRGSYNEQFFGPGTRLTVL.

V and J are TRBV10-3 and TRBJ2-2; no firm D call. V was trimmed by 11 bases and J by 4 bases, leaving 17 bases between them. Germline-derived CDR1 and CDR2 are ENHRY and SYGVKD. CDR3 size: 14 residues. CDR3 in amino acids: CAASHPPGTGELFF. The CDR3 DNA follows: TGTGCCGCGTCACACCCGCCGGGCACCGGGGAGCTGTTTTTT.

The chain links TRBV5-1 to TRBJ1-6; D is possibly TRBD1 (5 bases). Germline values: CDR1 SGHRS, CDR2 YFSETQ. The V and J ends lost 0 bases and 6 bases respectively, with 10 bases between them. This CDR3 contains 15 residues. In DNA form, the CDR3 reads TGCGCCAGCAGCTTGGCCCCAGGGCGTAATTCACCCCTCCACTTT. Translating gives CASSLAPGRNSPLHF.

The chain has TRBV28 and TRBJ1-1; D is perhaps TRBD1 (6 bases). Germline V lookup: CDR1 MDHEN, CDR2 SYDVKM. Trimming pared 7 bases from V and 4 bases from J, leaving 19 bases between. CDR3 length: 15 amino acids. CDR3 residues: CASTLVATGSTEAFF. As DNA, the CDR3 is TGTGCCAGCACCTTAGTTGCCACAGGGTCCACTGAAGCTTTCTTT.

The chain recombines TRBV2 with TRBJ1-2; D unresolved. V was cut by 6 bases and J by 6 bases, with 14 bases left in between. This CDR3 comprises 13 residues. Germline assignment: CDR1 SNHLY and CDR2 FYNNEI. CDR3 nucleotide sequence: TGTGCCAGCAGCGCCGGGAATGGAGATGGCTACACCTTC. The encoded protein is CASSAGNGDGYTF.

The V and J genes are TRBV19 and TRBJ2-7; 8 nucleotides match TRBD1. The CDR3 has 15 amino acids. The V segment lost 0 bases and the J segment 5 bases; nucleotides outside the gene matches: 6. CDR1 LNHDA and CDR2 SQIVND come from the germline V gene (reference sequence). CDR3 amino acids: CASSIEDRVGNEQYF. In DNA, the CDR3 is TGTGCCAGTAGTATAGAGGACAGGGTGGGTAACGAGCAGTACTTC.

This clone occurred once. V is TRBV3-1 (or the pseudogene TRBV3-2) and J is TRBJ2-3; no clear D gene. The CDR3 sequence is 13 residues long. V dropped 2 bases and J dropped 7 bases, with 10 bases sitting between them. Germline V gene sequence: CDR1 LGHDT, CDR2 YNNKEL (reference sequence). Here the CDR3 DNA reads TGTGCCAGCAGCCAAAACCCTAGTTATACGCAGTATTTT. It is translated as CASSQNPSYTQYF.

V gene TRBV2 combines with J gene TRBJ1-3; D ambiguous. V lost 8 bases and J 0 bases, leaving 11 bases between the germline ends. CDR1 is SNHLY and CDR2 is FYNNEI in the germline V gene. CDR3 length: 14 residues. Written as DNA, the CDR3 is TGTGCCAGCGCCTACAGTTTCTCTGGAAACACCATATATTTT. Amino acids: CASAYSFSGNTIYF.

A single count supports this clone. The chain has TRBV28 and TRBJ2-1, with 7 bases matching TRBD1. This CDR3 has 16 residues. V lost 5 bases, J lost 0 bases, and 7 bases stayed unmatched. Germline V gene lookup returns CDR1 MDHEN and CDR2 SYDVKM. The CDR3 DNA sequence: TGTGCCAGCAGTACATCCAGGGACAGCTCCTACAATGAGCAGTTCTTC. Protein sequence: CASSTSRDSSYNEQFF.

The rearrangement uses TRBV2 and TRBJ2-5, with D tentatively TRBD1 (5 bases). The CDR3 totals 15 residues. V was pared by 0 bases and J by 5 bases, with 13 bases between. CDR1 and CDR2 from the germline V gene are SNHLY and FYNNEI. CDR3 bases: TGTGCCAGCAGTGAAGCAAGCCAGGGCGGCGAGACCCAGTACTTC. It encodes CASSEASQGGETQYF.

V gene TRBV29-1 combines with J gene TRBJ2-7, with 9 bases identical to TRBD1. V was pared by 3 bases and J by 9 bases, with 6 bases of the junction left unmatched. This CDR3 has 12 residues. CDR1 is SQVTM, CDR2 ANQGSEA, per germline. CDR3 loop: CSVEDRGIGQYF. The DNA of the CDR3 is TGCAGCGTTGAGGACAGGGGAATAGGGCAGTACTTC.

CDR3 bases: TGCGCCAGCAGCCAAGTGGTTTGGGCAGGGGGGACTAGTCACACTGAAGCTTTCTTT. Protein: CASSQVVWAGGTSHTEAFF. This chain uses TRBV4-1 with TRBJ1-1, with 7 positions matching TRBD1. In germline, CDR1 is MGHRA, CDR2 YSYEKL. V lost 1 base, J lost 3 bases, and 17 bases stayed unmatched. The CDR3 is 19 residues long.

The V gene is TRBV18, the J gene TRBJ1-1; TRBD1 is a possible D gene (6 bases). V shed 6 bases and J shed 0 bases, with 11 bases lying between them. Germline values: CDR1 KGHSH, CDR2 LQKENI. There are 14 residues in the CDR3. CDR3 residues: CASSHGQLNTEAFF. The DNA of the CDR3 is TGTGCCAGCTCTCATGGACAGTTGAACACTGAAGCTTTCTTT.

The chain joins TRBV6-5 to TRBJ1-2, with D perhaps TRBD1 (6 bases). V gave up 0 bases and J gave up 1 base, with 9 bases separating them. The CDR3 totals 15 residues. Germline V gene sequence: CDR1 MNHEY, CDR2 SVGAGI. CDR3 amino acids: CASSYSAGVNYGYTF. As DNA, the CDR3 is TGTGCCAGCAGTTACTCTGCAGGGGTTAACTATGGCTACACCTTC.

The CDR3 loop reads CASSSQGPFEQYF. The CDR3 nucleotides read TGTGCCAGCAGTTCACAGGGCCCCTTCGAGCAGTACTTC. This chain joins TRBV12-3 or TRBV12-4 and TRBJ2-7, with D possibly TRBD1 on 6 matching bases. V was trimmed by 4 bases and J by 6 bases, leaving 13 bases between them. This CDR3 is built from 13 residues.

The CDR3 spells CASTHRTGNNYGYTF. The CDR3 coding sequence is TGTGCCAGCACCCATCGCACAGGGAATAACTATGGCTACACCTTC. The chain has TRBV7-9 and TRBJ1-2, with D perhaps TRBD1 (6 bases). V lost 7 bases and J lost 1, with 16 bases in between. Germline assignment: CDR1 SEHNR and CDR2 FQNEAQ (reference sequence). The length of the CDR3 is 15 residues.

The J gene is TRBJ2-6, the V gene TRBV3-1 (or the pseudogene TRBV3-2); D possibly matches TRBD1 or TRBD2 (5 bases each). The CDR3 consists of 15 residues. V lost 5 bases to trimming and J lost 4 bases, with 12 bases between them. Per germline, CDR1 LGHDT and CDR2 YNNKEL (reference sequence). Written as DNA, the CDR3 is TGTGCCAGCAGCACCTGGGGGTCCGGGGCCAACGTCCTGACTTTC. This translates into CASSTWGSGANVLTF.

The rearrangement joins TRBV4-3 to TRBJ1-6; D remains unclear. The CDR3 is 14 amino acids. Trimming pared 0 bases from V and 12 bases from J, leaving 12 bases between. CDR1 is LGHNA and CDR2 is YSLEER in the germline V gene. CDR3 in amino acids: CASSQDRVERPLHF. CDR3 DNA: TGCGCCAGCAGCCAAGATAGGGTGGAGAGACCCCTCCACTTT.

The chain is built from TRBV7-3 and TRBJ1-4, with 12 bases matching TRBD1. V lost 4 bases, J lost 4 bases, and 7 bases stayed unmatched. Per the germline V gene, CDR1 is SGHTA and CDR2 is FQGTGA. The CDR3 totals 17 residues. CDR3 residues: CASSCRDRGRVNEKLFF. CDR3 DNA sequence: TGTGCCAGCAGCTGCCGGGACAGGGGGCGCGTTAATGAAAAACTGTTTTTT.

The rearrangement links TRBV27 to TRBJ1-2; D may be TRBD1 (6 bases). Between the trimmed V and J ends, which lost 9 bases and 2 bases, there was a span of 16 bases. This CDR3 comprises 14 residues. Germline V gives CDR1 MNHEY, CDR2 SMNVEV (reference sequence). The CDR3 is CASAMGGPNYGYTF. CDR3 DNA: TGTGCCAGTGCCATGGGGGGCCCAAACTATGGCTACACCTTC.

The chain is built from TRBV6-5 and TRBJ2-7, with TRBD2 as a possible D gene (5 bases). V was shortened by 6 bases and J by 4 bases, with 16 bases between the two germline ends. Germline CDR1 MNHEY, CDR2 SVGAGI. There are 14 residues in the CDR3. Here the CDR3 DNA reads TGTGCCAGCAGCTTCGAGAGAGGGAGTTACGAGCAGTACTTC. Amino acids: CASSFERGSYEQYF.

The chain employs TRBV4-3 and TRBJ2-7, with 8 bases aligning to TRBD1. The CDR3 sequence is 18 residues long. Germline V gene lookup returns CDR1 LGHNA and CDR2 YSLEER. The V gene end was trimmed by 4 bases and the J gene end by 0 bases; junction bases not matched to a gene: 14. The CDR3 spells CASSRTGTVGRNSYEQYF. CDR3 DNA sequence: TGCGCCAGCAGCCGGACAGGGACAGTGGGTAGAAACTCCTACGAGCAGTACTTC.